This T cell receptor (beta chain) was obtained from a study of T cell changes during pregnancy in multiple sclerosis (dated by TCRdb to between 2018 and 2021). Context from the whole study: In women with multiple sclerosis, the researchers looked at how the T cell repertoire shifted as pregnancy progressed.

Libraries were built with the immunoSEQ multiplex PCR assay. TCRdb took this table from immuneACCESS and kept in-frame rearrangements with V and J called. Such tables lack part of the clones; where checked against another copy, unresolved V genes explain under half of the gap, and the rest is unexplained. Here the sample has fewer than 140,000 clones; roughly nine tenths occur a single time. Of the sample, less than 2% is held by the ten largest clones. The germline V gene yields SQVTM for CDR1 and ANQGSEA for CDR2. V loses 4 bases of germline sequence and J loses 4 bases, and the interval between the two ends is 19 bases. CDR3 length: 15 amino acids, cysteine to phenylalanine. CDR3 DNA is the only sequence kept; it has 45 bases, read in frame from the first base. As concerns this clone: Its binding antigen is unknown. No base-level quality is on record; no much larger clone is a single base apart.

The specimen was peripheral blood, collected before pregnancy. The TCR comes from a female donor with multiple sclerosis, enrolled in a pregnancy study. In this chain, TRBV29-1 is recombined with TRBJ1-1; the D region possibly corresponds to TRBD1 (6 bases align). The nucleotides are TGCAGCGTTGTTTACCCAGGGGCAGTAGGCACTGAAGCTTTCTTT. Translated, it gives CSVVYPGAVGTEAFF.